The 25 T cell receptor beta chains reported below all come from one sample, sequenced in a study of T-cell reconstitution after alpha-beta-depleted transplantation in children. Library preparation (for TCRbeta) was performed with unique molecular identifiers. Using its own MiXCR run on the PCR reads, TCRdb lists one record per CDR3 protein. The table includes about 190,000 distinct CDR3 sequences, about 6.8% detected once. The starting material was PBMCs from the stem cell graft donor, obtained from the stem cell graft. The receptors were sampled from a human donor who donated a stem cell graft to a child with Wiskott-Aldrich syndrome.

This chain uses TRBV18 with TRBJ2-7; D uncertain. With 2 bases removed from V and 4 bases from J, the gap between germline ends came to 15 bases. The CDR3 extends over 15 amino acids. CDR1 and CDR2 (germline): KGHSH, LQKENI. The DNA of the CDR3 is TGTGCCAGCTCACCAATACGGGCCTCTTTGTACGAGCAGTACTTC. This sequence encodes CASSPIRASLYEQYF. Complete variable domain (other parts from reference TRBV18 and TRBJ2-7): NAGVMQNPRHLVRRRGQEARLRCSPMKGHSHVYWYRQLPEEGLKFMVYLQKENIIDESGMPKERFSAEFPKEGPSILRIQQVVRGDSAAYFCASSPIRASLYEQYFGPGTRLTVT.

This clonotype was detected many times. V is TRBV7-8 and J is TRBJ1-1; 7 bases fit TRBD1. The CDR3 runs to 12 residues. The J segment lost 7 bases and the V segment lost 4 bases, leaving 3 bases of the junction unmatched. Germline V gives CDR1 SGHVS, CDR2 FQNEAQ. In nucleotides, the CDR3 is TGTGCCAGCAGCTCGACAGGGATTGAAGCTTTCTTT. Amino acid sequence: CASSSTGIEAFF.

This clonotype was seen ten or more times. The rearrangement links TRBV9 to TRBJ2-7, with unresolved D. V was shortened by 3 bases and J by 3 bases, with 1 base between the two germline ends. This CDR3 is built from 10 residues. Germline-derived CDR1 and CDR2 are SGDLS and YYNGEE. The CDR3: CASSGYEQYF. Here the CDR3 DNA reads TGTGCCAGCAGCGGCTACGAGCAGTACTTC.

This clonotype was observed many times. The chain uses TRBV3-1 and TRBJ1-2; D uncertain. The germline V and J ends were trimmed by 5 bases and 0 bases, with 10 bases remaining between them. The CDR3 runs to 14 residues. Germline CDR1 and CDR2: LGHDT and YNNKEL (reference sequence). CDR3 amino acids: CASSSTGANYGYTF. Written as DNA, the CDR3 is TGTGCCAGCAGCTCCACCGGAGCTAACTATGGCTACACCTTC.

This clonotype was detected many times. This chain uses TRBV6-5 with TRBJ2-7; unclear D gene. Germline V gene data show CDR1 as MNHEY and CDR2 as SVGAGI. The CDR3 sequence is 12 residues long. V lost 5 bases to trimming and J lost 3 bases, with 8 bases between them. The CDR3 region is CASSNLYYEQYF. The CDR3 DNA reads TGTGCCAGCAGTAACCTATACTACGAGCAGTACTTC.

V usage is TRBV6-1 and J usage is TRBJ2-2; possible D gene TRBD2, 5 bases. The length of the CDR3 is 15 residues. Deletions cut 4 bases from V and 6 bases from J, with 15 bases between. The germline gives CDR1 MNHNS, CDR2 SASEGT. The CDR3 DNA reads as TGTGCCAGCAGTGTCTCCCCAAACGGGGCCGGGGAGCTGTTTTTT. It is translated as CASSVSPNGAGELFF.

This clonotype was counted ten times or more. The CDR3 reads CASSERGQGNTGELFF. The CDR3 nucleotides are TGTGCCAGCAGTGAACGGGGACAGGGTAACACCGGGGAGCTGTTTTTT. The chain couples TRBV6-1 to TRBJ2-2, with 9 bases aligning to TRBD1. The CDR3 is 16 residues long. Germline lookup yields CDR1 MNHNS and CDR2 SASEGT. The junction had 3 bases not matched to a gene; V was cut back by 2 bases and J by 2 bases.

The chain has TRBV3-1 and TRBJ2-3; possible D gene TRBD2, 5 bases. Trimming left V 2 bases short and J 0 bases short, with 12 bases between. Germline-derived CDR1 and CDR2 are LGHDT and YNNKEL (reference sequence). The CDR3 covers 16 residues. The CDR3 sequence is CASSQRGPFSTDTQYF. The CDR3 DNA follows: TGTGCCAGCAGCCAAAGAGGGCCTTTTAGCACAGATACGCAGTATTTT.

The V gene is TRBV30, the J gene TRBJ2-3, with D possibly matching TRBD1 (6 bases). CDR1 and CDR2 from the germline V gene are GTSNPN and SVGIG (reference sequence). This CDR3 spans 14 amino acids. Trimming stripped 1 base from V and 4 bases from J, with 12 bases between. CDR3 in DNA: TGTGCCTGGAGTGCGGAACAGGGTGCAGATACGCAGTATTTT. Amino acid sequence: CAWSAEQGADTQYF.

A word on this clonotype: A much larger clone lies a single base off, so this may be a read error. The V call is TRBV27, the J call TRBJ1-4, with a tentative D call TRBD1 (5 bases). V lost 3 bases to trimming and J lost 6 bases, with 8 bases between them. The CDR3 is made up of 13 amino acids. Looked up from germline, CDR1 is MNHEY and CDR2 is SMNVEV (reference sequence). The DNA for the CDR3 is TGTGCCAGCAGTTTTCGAGGGGATGAAAAACTGTTTTTT. Residues: CASSFRGDEKLFF.

This chain connects TRBV5-1 to TRBJ2-1; D gene ambiguous. Trimming took 2 bases from V and 5 from J, leaving 14 bases between them. CDR3 length: 15 amino acids. Germline V gene data show CDR1 as SGHRS and CDR2 as YFSETQ. The DNA of the CDR3 is TGCGCCAGCAGCTTAACCCTCGGTGGACACAATGAGCAGTTCTTC. This sequence encodes CASSLTLGGHNEQFF. The whole variable domain, remainder taken from reference TRBV5-1 and TRBJ2-1, is KAGVTQTPRYLIKTRGQQVTLSCSPISGHRSVSWYQQTPGQGLQFLFEYFSETQRNKGNFPGRFSGRQFSNSRSEMNVSTLELGDSALYLCASSLTLGGHNEQFFGPGTRLTVL.

This clonotype occurred many times. The rearrangement uses TRBV20-1 and TRBJ2-3; D is possibly TRBD2 (5 bases). The CDR3 length is 19 residues. V was shortened by 0 bases and J by 4 bases, with 26 bases between the two germline ends. CDR1 and CDR2 (germline): DFQATT, SNEGSKA (reference sequence). The CDR3 DNA follows: TGCAGTGCTAGAGATCGCATTTCGGCTAGCCTAATCAAAGCAGATACGCAGTATTTT. Its protein is CSARDRISASLIKADTQYF.

The chain couples TRBV18 to TRBJ2-1; 9 bases are shared with TRBD1. This CDR3 is 15 amino acids long. The junction had 3 bases not matched to a gene; V was cut back by 2 bases and J by 4 bases. Germline V gives CDR1 KGHSH, CDR2 LQKENI. CDR3 residues: CASSPGQGRYNEQFF. CDR3 DNA: TGTGCCAGCTCACCAGGACAGGGGCGTTACAATGAGCAGTTCTTC. Looking up the rest from reference TRBV18 and TRBJ2-1 gives the full variable domain: NAGVMQNPRHLVRRRGQEARLRCSPMKGHSHVYWYRQLPEEGLKFMVYLQKENIIDESGMPKERFSAEFPKEGPSILRIQQVVRGDSAAYFCASSPGQGRYNEQFFGPGTRLTVL.

This clonotype was observed at least ten times. This chain connects TRBV29-1 to TRBJ1-1, with D unclear. Germline lookup yields CDR1 SQVTM and CDR2 ANQGSEA. This CDR3 is 11 amino acids long. The V gene lost 5 bases and the J gene lost 6 bases, with 10 bases spanning the gap. The CDR3 region has the DNA TGCAGCGTTCGCGAGGTACCTGAAGCTTTCTTT. As protein: CSVREVPEAFF.

The table lists this clonotype with many counts. This sequence joins TRBV12-3 or TRBV12-4 and TRBJ1-5; 7 positions match TRBD1. Germline trimming cut 3 bases from V and 5 bases from J; bases unmatched to any gene: 10. CDR3 length: 16 amino acids. CDR3 sequence reads: CASSFSSGGVDQPQHF. The CDR3 DNA reads as TGTGCCAGCAGTTTCTCGTCAGGGGGTGTGGATCAGCCCCAGCATTTT.

This rearrangement joins TRBV3-1 to TRBJ2-5; 12 bases align to TRBD2. The CDR3 loop spans 16 amino acids. Germline assignment: CDR1 LGHDT and CDR2 YNNKEL (reference sequence). With 1 base clipped from V and 5 bases from J, the junction kept 5 bases outside the gene matches. Here the CDR3 DNA reads TGTGCCAGCAGCCAAGTGGGGCTAGCGGGAGGGGAGACCCAGTACTTC. This codes for CASSQVGLAGGETQYF.

This chain uses TRBV5-1 with TRBJ2-1, with TRBD2 matching over 8 bases. The CDR3 is made up of 13 amino acids. The J segment lost 7 bases and the V segment lost 4 bases, leaving 4 bases of the junction unmatched. The germline V gene has CDR1 SGHRS and CDR2 YFSETQ. The CDR3 here is CASSEGLVNEQFF. DNA for the CDR3: TGCGCCAGCAGCGAGGGACTAGTGAATGAGCAGTTCTTC.

There are many counts of this clonotype. The chain recombines TRBV6-1 with TRBJ1-1; no reliable D call. Trimming removed 7 bases at V and 3 bases at J, with 27 bases between. CDR1 MNHNS and CDR2 SASEGT come from the germline V gene. The CDR3 is 18 residues long. Here the CDR3 reads CASTPNSGRVGSDTEAFF. The CDR3 coding sequence is TGTGCCAGCACCCCGAACTCTGGACGGGTGGGGTCGGACACTGAAGCTTTCTTT.

This clonotype was seen many times. The V gene is TRBV10-1, the J gene TRBJ2-7, with TRBD1 matching over 9 bases. The CDR3 has 16 amino acids. Germline loops: CDR1 WNHNN, CDR2 SYGVQD (reference sequence). J was trimmed by 0 bases and V by 4 bases; bases with no gene match: 7. DNA of the CDR3: TGCGCCAGCAGTGGTCCCGGGACAGGGAGCTCCTACGAGCAGTACTTC. Its protein is CASSGPGTGSSYEQYF.

This clonotype has a count of ten or more. V gene TRBV10-3 combines with J gene TRBJ2-3; D unresolved. The V gene lost 2 bases and the J gene lost 2 bases, with 2 bases spanning the gap. This CDR3 is built from 12 residues. CDR1 ENHRY and CDR2 SYGVKD come from the germline V gene. DNA for the CDR3: TGTGCCATCAGTGAGACCACAGATACGCAGTATTTT. Translated, it gives CAISETTDTQYF.

This clonotype was detected ten times or more. The rearrangement joins TRBV19 to TRBJ1-1; 8 bases map to TRBD1. Germline values: CDR1 LNHDA, CDR2 SQIVND (reference sequence). The CDR3 extends over 11 amino acids. The V and J ends lost 9 bases and 6 bases, in that order; junction bases with no gene match: 3. CDR3 sequence reads: CASQGASEAFF. The CDR3 DNA is TGTGCCAGCCAGGGGGCATCTGAAGCTTTCTTT. The variable domain in full, completed from reference TRBV19 and TRBJ1-1, reads DGGITQSPKYLFRKEGQNVTLSCEQNLNHDAMYWYRQDPGQGLRLIYYSQIVNDFQKGDIAEGYSVSREKKESFPLTVTSAQKNPTAFYLCASQGASEAFFGQGTRLTVV.

V is TRBV5-1 and J is TRBJ2-1; 13 bases line up with TRBD2. The CDR3 runs 17 residues. Germline V CDR1 and CDR2: SGHRS, YFSETQ. The trim removed 5 bases at V and 3 bases at J, leaving 8 bases unmatched. This CDR3 is CASSSGTSGKVYNEQFF. The CDR3 nucleotides are TGCGCCAGCAGTTCCGGGACTAGCGGGAAGGTCTACAATGAGCAGTTCTTC. The complete variable domain, with remaining parts taken from reference TRBV5-1 and TRBJ2-1, reads KAGVTQTPRYLIKTRGQQVTLSCSPISGHRSVSWYQQTPGQGLQFLFEYFSETQRNKGNFPGRFSGRQFSNSRSEMNVSTLELGDSALYLCASSSGTSGKVYNEQFFGPGTRLTVL.

This clonotype was seen repeatedly, ten times or more. V and J are TRBV4-1 and TRBJ2-2; 8 bases match TRBD1. V lost 0 bases to trimming and J lost 6 bases; unmatched junction nucleotides: 0. Germline V gene sequence: CDR1 MGHRA, CDR2 YSYEKL. This CDR3 is 14 amino acids long. The CDR3 is CASSQEQGAGELFF. The DNA of the CDR3 is TGCGCCAGCAGCCAAGAACAGGGGGCCGGGGAGCTGTTTTTT.

This clonotype has more than one count but fewer than ten. The rearrangement uses TRBV20-1 and TRBJ2-2, with 8 positions matching TRBD2. V shed 0 bases and J 3 bases; nucleotides not matched to a gene: 6. Germline V gene sequence: CDR1 DFQATT, CDR2 SNEGSKA (reference sequence). This CDR3 has 16 amino acids. Here the CDR3 reads CSARDSGRADTGELFF. DNA for the CDR3: TGCAGTGCTAGAGATTCCGGGAGGGCCGACACCGGGGAGCTGTTTTTT.

This clonotype has more than one count but fewer than ten. This chain uses TRBV11-2 with TRBJ2-7, with D possibly matching TRBD1 (5 bases). Trimming cost V 0 bases and J 2 bases, with 14 bases left between them. CDR3 size: 16 residues. Per germline, CDR1 SGHAT and CDR2 FQNNGV. The CDR3 is CASSLESRTQAYEQYF. For the CDR3, the DNA is TGTGCCAGCAGCTTAGAGAGCCGGACACAGGCCTACGAGCAGTACTTC.